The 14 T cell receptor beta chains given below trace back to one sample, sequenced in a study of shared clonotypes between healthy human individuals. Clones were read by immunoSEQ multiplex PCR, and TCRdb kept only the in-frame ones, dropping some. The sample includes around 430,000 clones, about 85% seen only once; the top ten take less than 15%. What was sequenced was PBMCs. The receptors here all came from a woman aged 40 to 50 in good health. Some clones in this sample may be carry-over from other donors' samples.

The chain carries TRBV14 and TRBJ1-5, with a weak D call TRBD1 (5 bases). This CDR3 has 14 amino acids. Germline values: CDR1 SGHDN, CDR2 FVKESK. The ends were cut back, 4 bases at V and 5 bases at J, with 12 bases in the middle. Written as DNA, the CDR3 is TGTGCCAGCAGCCGTCCGGGGACGGATCAGCCCCAGCATTTT. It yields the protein CASSRPGTDQPQHF. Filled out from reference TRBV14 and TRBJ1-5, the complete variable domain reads EAGVTQFPSHSVIEKGQTVTLRCDPISGHDNLYWYRRVMGKEIKFLLHFVKESKQDESGMPNNRFLAERTGGTYSTLKVQPAELEDSGVYFCASSRPGTDQPQHFGDGTRLSIL.

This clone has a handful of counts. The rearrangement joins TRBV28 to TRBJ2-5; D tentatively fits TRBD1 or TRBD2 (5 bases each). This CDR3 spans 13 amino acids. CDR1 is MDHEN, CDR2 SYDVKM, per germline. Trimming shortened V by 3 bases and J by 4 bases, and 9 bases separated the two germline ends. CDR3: CASSLRGVETQYF. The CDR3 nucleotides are TGTGCCAGCAGTTTGAGGGGTGTAGAGACCCAGTACTTC. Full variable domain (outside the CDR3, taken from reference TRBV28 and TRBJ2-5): DVKVTQSSRYLVKRTGEKVFLECVQDMDHENMFWYRQDPGLGLRLIYFSYDVKMKEKGDIPEGYSVSREKKERFSLILESASTNQTSMYLCASSLRGVETQYFGPGTRLLVL.

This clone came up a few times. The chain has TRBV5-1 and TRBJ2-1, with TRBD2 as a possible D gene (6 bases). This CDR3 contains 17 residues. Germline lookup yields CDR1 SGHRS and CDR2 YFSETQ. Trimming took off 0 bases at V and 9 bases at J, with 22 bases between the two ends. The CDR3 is CASSLDVVGGGSTEQFF. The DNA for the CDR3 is TGCGCCAGCAGCTTGGATGTGGTCGGGGGAGGTTCTACTGAGCAGTTCTTC.

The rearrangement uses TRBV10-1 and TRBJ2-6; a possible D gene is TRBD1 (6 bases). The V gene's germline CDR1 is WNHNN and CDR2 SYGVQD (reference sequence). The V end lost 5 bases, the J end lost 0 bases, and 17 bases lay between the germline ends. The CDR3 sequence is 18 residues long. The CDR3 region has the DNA TGCGCCAGCAGTCGGACAGAAACTCGGTCCTCTGGGGCCAACGTCCTGACTTTC. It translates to CASSRTETRSSGANVLTF.

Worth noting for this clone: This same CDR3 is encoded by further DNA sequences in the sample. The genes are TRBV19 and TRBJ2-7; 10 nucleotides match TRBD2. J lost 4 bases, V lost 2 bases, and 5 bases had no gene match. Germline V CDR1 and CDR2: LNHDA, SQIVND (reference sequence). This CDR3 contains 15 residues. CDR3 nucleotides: TGTGCCAGTAGTATACTAGCGGGAGCCGGTTACGAGCAGTACTTC. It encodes CASSILAGAGYEQYF.

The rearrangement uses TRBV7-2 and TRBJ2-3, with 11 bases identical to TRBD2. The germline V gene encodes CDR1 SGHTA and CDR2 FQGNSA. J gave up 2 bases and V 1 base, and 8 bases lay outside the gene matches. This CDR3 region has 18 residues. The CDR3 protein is CASSLDPGLAGDTDTQYF. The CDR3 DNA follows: TGTGCCAGCAGCTTAGATCCCGGACTAGCGGGCGACACAGATACGCAGTATTTT.

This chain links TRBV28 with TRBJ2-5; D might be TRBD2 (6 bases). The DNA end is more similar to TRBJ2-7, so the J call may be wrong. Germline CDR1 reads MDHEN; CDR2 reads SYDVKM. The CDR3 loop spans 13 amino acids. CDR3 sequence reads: CASSRDSPYEQYF. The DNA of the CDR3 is TGTGCCAGCAGCCGGGACTCACCCTACGAGCAGTACTTC.

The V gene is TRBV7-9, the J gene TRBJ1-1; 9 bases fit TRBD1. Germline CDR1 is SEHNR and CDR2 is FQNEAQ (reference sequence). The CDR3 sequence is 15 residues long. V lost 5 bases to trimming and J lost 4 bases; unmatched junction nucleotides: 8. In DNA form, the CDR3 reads TGTGCCAGCAGCAGGGGACAGGGCTCGGGCACTGAAGCTTTCTTT. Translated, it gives CASSRGQGSGTEAFF.

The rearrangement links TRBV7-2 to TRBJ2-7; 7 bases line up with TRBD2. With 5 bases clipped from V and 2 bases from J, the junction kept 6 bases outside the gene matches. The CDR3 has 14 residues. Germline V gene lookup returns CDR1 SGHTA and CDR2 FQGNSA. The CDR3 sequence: CASSISGIAYEQYF. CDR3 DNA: TGTGCCAGCAGCATCAGCGGGATTGCCTACGAGCAGTACTTC.

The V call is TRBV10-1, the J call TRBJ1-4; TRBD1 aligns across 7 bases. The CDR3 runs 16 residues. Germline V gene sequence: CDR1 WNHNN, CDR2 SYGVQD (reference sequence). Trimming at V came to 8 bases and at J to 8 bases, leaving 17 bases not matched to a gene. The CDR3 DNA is TGCGCCAGCCTGGAGGGGGCGTTTAAGGAGTGGGAAAAACTGTTTTTT. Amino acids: CASLEGAFKEWEKLFF.

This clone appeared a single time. The CDR3 DNA sequence: TGTGCCAGCAGCTTAGTTAGGGGCCCAGGCACCTACGAGCAGTACTTC. This sequence encodes CASSLVRGPGTYEQYF. This chain joins TRBV11-1 and TRBJ2-7; tentative D call: TRBD1 (5 bases). CDR1 is SGHAT and CDR2 is FQDESV in the germline V gene (reference sequence). The CDR3 totals 16 residues. V shed 1 base and J shed 2 bases, with 15 bases lying between them.

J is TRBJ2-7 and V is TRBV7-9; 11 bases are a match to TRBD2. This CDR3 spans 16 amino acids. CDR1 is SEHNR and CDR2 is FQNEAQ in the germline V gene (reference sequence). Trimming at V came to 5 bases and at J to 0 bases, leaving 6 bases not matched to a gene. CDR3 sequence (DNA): TGTGCCAGCAGCCCCGGGACTAGCGGTAGCTCCTACGAGCAGTACTTC. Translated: CASSPGTSGSSYEQYF.

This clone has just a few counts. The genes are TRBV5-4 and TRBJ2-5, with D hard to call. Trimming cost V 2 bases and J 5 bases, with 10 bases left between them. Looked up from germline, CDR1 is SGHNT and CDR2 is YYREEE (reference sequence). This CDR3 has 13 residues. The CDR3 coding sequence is TGTGCCAGCAGCTTCCCTCCGTTGGAGACCCAGTACTTC. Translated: CASSFPPLETQYF.

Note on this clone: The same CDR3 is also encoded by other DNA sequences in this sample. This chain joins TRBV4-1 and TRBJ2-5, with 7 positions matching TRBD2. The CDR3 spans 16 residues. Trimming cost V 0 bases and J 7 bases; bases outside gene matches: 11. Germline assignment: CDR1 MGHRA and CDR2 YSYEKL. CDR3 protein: CASSQDSSGPSRTQYF. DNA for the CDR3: TGCGCCAGCAGCCAAGATTCTAGCGGCCCCTCCAGGACCCAGTACTTC.